The sequence of this T cell receptor beta chain was determined in a study of cytomegalovirus exposure and HLA in healthy donors. The germline V gene encodes CDR1 SGHDN and CDR2 FVKESK. The CDR3 consists of 14 residues. V lost 3 bases, J lost 4 bases, and 9 bases lay in between. Both 60 Vbeta primers and 13 Jbeta primers went into the PCR. Clones were read by immunoSEQ multiplex PCR, and TCRdb kept only the in-frame ones, dropping some. The sample lists some 140,000 clones; roughly 71% were seen once. V and J are TRBV14 and TRBJ2-2; a weak D match, TRBD1 (5 bases). The source is a woman aged 40 to 55 in good health and CMV-seronegative. Material for sequencing was PBMCs. This CDR3 reads CASSQHRSTGELFF. CDR3 nucleotides: TGTGCCAGCAGCCAGCACAGGAGCACCGGGGAGCTGTTTTTT.